The 5 T cell receptor beta chains below were found in one sample sequenced in a study of molecular identifiers for immune sequencing clone quantification. Each CDR3 protein gets one entry after TCRdb re-called the PCR reads with MiXCR. Among over 600,000 distinct CDR3 sequences listed, about 20% were seen once. Sequencing was carried out using naive CD8+ T cells from blood, with Jurkat cell RNA spiked in. Subset reported: FACS-sorted CD8+CD4-CCR7+CD45RA+ naive T cells. All receptors come from a human donor in good health. Some libraries in this study had Jurkat cell RNA spiked in.

The chain employs TRBV19 and TRBJ2-7; either TRBD1 or TRBD2 may fit D (5 bases each). The CDR3 contains 13 residues. Looked up from germline, CDR1 is LNHDA and CDR2 is SQIVND (reference sequence). Trimming pared 4 bases from V and 5 bases from J, leaving 12 bases between. The CDR3 nucleotides read TGTGCCAGTAGTAGGGACCCGGGCCACGAGCAGTACTTC. Protein sequence: CASSRDPGHEQYF.

This clonotype was counted ten times or more. The rearrangement uses TRBV7-2 and TRBJ2-5, with TRBD2 identical over 11 bases. CDR1 and CDR2 (germline): SGHTA, FQGNSA. CDR3 size: 19 residues. Trimming removed 3 bases from V and 2 bases from J; junction bases left unmatched: 14. CDR3 DNA sequence: TGTGCCAGCAGCTTGGGGGTCGCGACTAGCGGGAATTTACAAGAGACCCAGTACTTC. Translated: CASSLGVATSGNLQETQYF.

This clonotype was counted at least ten times. The chain carries TRBV12-3 or TRBV12-4 and TRBJ1-6; 8 nucleotides match TRBD1. Trimming cost V 2 bases and J 10 bases; bases outside gene matches: 1. The CDR3 contains 13 residues. The CDR3: CASSLQGASPLHF. The CDR3 nucleotides are TGTGCCAGCAGTTTACAGGGGGCCTCACCCCTCCACTTT.

As to this clonotype: This may be a read error: a much more frequent sequence differs by one nucleotide. The chain employs TRBV12-3 or TRBV12-4 and TRBJ1-2, with D possibly being TRBD1 (5 bases). The CDR3 runs to 13 residues. This CDR3 reads CAGSTGTLSGYTF. CDR3 sequence (DNA): TGTGCCGGCAGTACCGGGACCCTCAGTGGCTACACCTTC.

This clonotype came up a few times. The V gene is TRBV4-1, the J gene TRBJ2-3; D possibly matches TRBD1 or TRBD2 (5 bases each). Per germline, CDR1 MGHRA and CDR2 YSYEKL. This CDR3 contains 17 residues. The V end lost 1 base, the J end lost 2 bases, and 16 bases lay between the germline ends. This chain's CDR3 is CASSQVPGPLATDTQYF. The CDR3 bases are TGCGCCAGCAGCCAAGTTCCAGGGCCCCTAGCCACAGATACGCAGTATTTT.